Many counts were recorded for the clone carrying this TCR beta chain. As yet, its antigen is unknown. The sample originates from a study of early T cells in non-severe SARS-CoV-2 infection. Study at large: Bulk RNA taken from unsorted whole blood was sequenced, leaving chains unpaired. Study observations and caveats: Matching against VDJdb likely underestimated virus-specific expansions, favoring anti-spike CD8.

Attachment of unique molecular identifiers was made to individual cDNA molecules. A single record per CDR3 protein comes from TCRdb applying MiXCR to the 5' RACE reads. The sample lists more than 20,000 distinct CDR3 sequences, 3.5% to 4.5% occurring once. The sequencing input was whole blood. This clonotype was obtained from an adult who was a healthcare worker with PCR-confirmed SARS-CoV-2 infection or an uninfected control (not recorded which).

CDR3 sequence: CSAVAGVAGELFF. The CDR3, as DNA: TGCAGTGCTGTAGCGGGAGTCGCCGGGGAGCTGTTTTTT. The V call is TRBV20-1, the J call TRBJ2-2, with TRBD2 matching over 9 bases. The CDR3 runs 13 residues. The germline V gene encodes CDR1 DFQATT and CDR2 SNEGSKA (reference sequence). The V and J ends lost 5 bases and 6 bases, in that order; junction bases with no gene match: 4.